This TCR beta chain emerged from a study of T cells after yellow fever vaccination. Study as a whole: With SMART-Seq v4 Ultra Low Input, the fractions containing low cell numbers were prepared.

Whole-study results and caveats: Most clones from primary vaccination resurfaced after the booster (96% CD4, around 91% CD8). Abundant bulk-population clonotypes could contaminate the FACS-sorted repertoires.

Germline-derived CDR1 and CDR2 are SGHAT and FQNNGV. V was clipped by 3 bases and J by 3 bases, with 15 bases between them. The CDR3 has 15 amino acids. Making TCR cDNA involved 5'RACE template switching, which added UMIs and a universal primer site. TCRdb analysed the 5' RACE reads with MiXCR anew, one entry per CDR3 protein. Among a few hundred thousand distinct CDR3 sequences listed, 17% were seen once. This clonotype was counted a few times. Its specificity is not known. The source material was PBMCs, sampled about 5 days after the first yellow fever vaccination. The chain joins TRBV11-2 to TRBJ2-7; tentatively, D is TRBD1 (6 bases). This clonotype was obtained from a man in his late teens or twenties who received the YFV17D yellow fever vaccine. CDR3 DNA sequence: TGTGCCAGCAGCTTCACAGGGTCCCACGACTACGAGCAGTACTTC. The encoded protein is CASSFTGSHDYEQYF.